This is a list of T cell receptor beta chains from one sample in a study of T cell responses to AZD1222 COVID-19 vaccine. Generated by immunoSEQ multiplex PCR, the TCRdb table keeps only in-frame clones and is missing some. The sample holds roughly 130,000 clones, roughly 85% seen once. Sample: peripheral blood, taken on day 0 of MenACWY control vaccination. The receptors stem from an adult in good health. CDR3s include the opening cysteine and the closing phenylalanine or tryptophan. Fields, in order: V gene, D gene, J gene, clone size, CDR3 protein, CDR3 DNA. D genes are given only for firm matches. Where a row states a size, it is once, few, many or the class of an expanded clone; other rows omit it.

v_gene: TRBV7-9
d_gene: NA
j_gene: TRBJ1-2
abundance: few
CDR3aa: CASRSSVQVSYGYTF
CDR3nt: TGTGCCAGCAGGTCTTCGGTGCAGGTCAGCTATGGCTACACCTTC

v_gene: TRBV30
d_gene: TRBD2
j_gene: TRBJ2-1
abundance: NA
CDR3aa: CAWSVSGGLDEQFF
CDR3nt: TGTGCCTGGAGTGTAAGCGGGGGGCTGGATGAGCAGTTCTTC

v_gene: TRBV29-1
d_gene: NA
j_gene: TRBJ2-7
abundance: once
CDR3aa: CSVGGDRKQYF
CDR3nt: TGCAGCGTGGGGGGAGATAGAAAGCAGTACTTC

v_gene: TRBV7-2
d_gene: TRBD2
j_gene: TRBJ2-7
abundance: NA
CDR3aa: CASSRSGRASYEQYF
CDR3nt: TGTGCCAGCAGCCGTAGCGGGAGGGCCTCCTACGAGCAGTACTTC

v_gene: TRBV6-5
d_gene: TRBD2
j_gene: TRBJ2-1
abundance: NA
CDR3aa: CASIQTSGRLNEQFF
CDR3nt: TGTGCCAGCATCCAGACTAGCGGGAGGTTGAATGAGCAGTTCTTC

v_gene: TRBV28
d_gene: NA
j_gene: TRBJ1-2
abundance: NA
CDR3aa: CASSNRLYGYTF
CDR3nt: TGTGCCAGCAGTAACCGCCTCTATGGCTACACCTTC

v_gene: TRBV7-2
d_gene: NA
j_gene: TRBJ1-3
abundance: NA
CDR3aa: CASSFGGVGGNTIYF
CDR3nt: TGTGCCAGCAGTTTCGGGGGGGTTGGAGGAAACACCATATATTTT

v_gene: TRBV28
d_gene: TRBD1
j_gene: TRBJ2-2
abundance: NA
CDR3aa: CASSLDRVLGELFF
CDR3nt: TGTGCCAGCAGTCTCGACAGGGTCCTGGGGGAGCTGTTTTTT

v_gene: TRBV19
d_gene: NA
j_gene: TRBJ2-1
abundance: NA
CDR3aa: CASSWAGANEQFF
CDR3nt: TGTGCCAGTAGTTGGGCGGGCGCCAATGAGCAGTTCTTC

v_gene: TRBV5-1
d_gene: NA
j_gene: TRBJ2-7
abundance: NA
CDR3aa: CASSRLPSAYEQYF
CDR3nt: TGCGCCAGCAGCAGGTTGCCCTCGGCGTACGAGCAGTACTTC

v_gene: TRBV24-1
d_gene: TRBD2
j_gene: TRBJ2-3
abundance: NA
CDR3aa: CATSGWTSGRITDTQYF
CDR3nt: TGTGCCACCAGTGGTTGGACTAGCGGGAGGATCACAGATACGCAGTATTTT

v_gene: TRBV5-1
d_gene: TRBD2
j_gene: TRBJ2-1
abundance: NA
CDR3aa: CASSLGVSGRARGEQFF
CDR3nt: TGCGCCAGCAGCTTGGGGGTTAGCGGGAGGGCCCGGGGTGAGCAGTTCTTC

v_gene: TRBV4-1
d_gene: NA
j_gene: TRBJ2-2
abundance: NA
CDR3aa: CASRPLRGTANTGELFF
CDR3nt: TGCGCCAGCAGGCCTTTACGGGGGACAGCGAACACCGGGGAGCTGTTTTTT

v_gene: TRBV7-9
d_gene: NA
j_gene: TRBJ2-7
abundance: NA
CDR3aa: CASSFGQYRDHEQYF
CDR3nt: TGTGCCAGCAGCTTCGGTCAATACAGGGACCACGAGCAGTACTTC